This TCR beta chain was observed in a study of TET2 disruption in CD19-targeted CAR T cells (dated by TCRdb to about 2018). In the study overall: Sample numbers were set by the original clinical trial design and sample availability, with no additional inclusion criteria.

The CDR3 runs 14 residues from the cysteine to the phenylalanine. The DNA covers only part of the CDR3, 33 bases in frame from base 1. TCR beta chain deep sequencing was performed with the immunoSEQ assay. The study's processing was this. Clonotype frequencies were computed using only productive TCR beta rearrangements. TCRdb provides this immuneACCESS table in a form limited to in-frame rearrangements. Some clones are lacking; in checked studies, under half of them reflect an unresolved V gene, and why the rest are absent is not known. That table is the source of V, J and clone size, and D and trimming were worked out from the DNA. For this sample, the table gives around 30,000 clones. The ten largest clones represent roughly 1.8% of the sample. Regarding this clone: Its antigen is still unknown. The CDR3 end is not reached by the read, which stops 3 residues before it; the germline J gene fills it in. The same CDR3 can be traced to other DNA sequences in this sample.

The treatment or condition tag for this specimen amounts to: autologous CTL019 cells: CD19 CAR with 4-1BB and CD3 zeta domains. The CD19 CAR incorporated TCR zeta and 4-1BB costimulatory signaling domains. T cells for CTL019 manufacturing were collected from peripheral blood by leukapheresis. The DNeasy Blood and Tissue Kit was used to extract genomic DNA from pre-infusion T cells, peripheral blood, or sorted post-infusion T cells. Results and caveats for the whole study, not just this receptor: Conclusions about the patient's CAR T cells rested on extensive analysis of a single subject.

This sequence uses TRBV23-1 and TRBJ1-2; 6 matching bases give a weak D call of TRBD1. TRBV23-1 is labeled an ORF, and its function is uncertain. The TCR sequence derives from a man aged 65-85 years with chronic lymphocytic leukemia. Specimen: CD8- CAR+ T cells sorted from cultured blood T cells, collected for CD19 CAR T cell therapy. The cell subset or site label for this specimen denotes: CD8-negative CAR-positive T cells from the infusion product. The CDR3 here reads CASSQTRDTGIYTF. The CDR3 DNA, read in part, is TGCGCCAGCAGTCAGACCCGGGACACGGGAATC.